These 16 T cell receptor beta chains were sequenced from one sample in a study of shared clonotypes between healthy human individuals. The data were produced by immunoSEQ multiplex PCR, yet TCRdb's version contains in-frame clones alone and is incomplete. The sample records under 2.5 million clones, 85% to 95% being singletons. The sequencing sample was made of naive CD4+ T cells from PBMCs. Specified subset: CD45RA+ positively selected. The receptors were gathered from a man aged 18 to 35 in good health. Some clones in this sample may be carry-over from other donors' samples.

The chain recombines TRBV5-5 with TRBJ2-7, with TRBD2 matching 8 bases. The V gene end was trimmed by 0 bases and the J gene end by 3 bases; junction bases not matched to a gene: 5. Looked up from germline, CDR1 is SGHKS and CDR2 is YYEKEE (reference sequence). The CDR3 runs to 15 residues. The CDR3 is CASSLEPAGVYEQYF. Written as DNA, the CDR3 is TGTGCCAGCAGCTTGGAGCCAGCGGGAGTCTACGAGCAGTACTTC.

The genes are TRBV28 and TRBJ2-5; 8 nucleotides align to TRBD2. The trim removed 5 bases at V and 5 bases at J, leaving 19 bases unmatched. CDR1 MDHEN and CDR2 SYDVKM come from the germline V gene. The CDR3 contains 18 residues. The CDR3 region is CASSQALGAGESWETQYF. The CDR3 DNA follows: TGTGCCAGCAGTCAAGCCCTGGGAGCGGGAGAGAGTTGGGAGACCCAGTACTTC.

V is TRBV7-6 and J is TRBJ2-1, with TRBD2 matching 12 bases. This CDR3 is built from 13 residues. The germline V gene encodes CDR1 SGHVS and CDR2 FNYEAQ. V shed 6 bases, J shed 15 bases, and the junction held 9 bases outside the gene matches. CDR3 protein: CASRLAGGPFLFF. CDR3 coding DNA: TGTGCCAGCAGACTAGCGGGAGGCCCCTTTTTGTTCTTC.

Comment on this clone: The same CDR3 can be traced to other DNA sequences in this sample. CDR3 sequence reads: CASSLTSGNTIYF. CDR3 DNA: TGTGCCAGCAGCTTAACTTCCGGTAACACCATATATTTT. The chain has TRBV7-3 and TRBJ1-3; D remains unclear. Trimming took off 0 bases at V and 7 bases at J, with 7 bases between the two ends. The CDR3 consists of 13 residues. Germline loops: CDR1 SGHTA, CDR2 FQGTGA. The full variable domain, rest sourced from reference TRBV7-3 and TRBJ1-3, is GAGVSQTPSNKVTEKGKYVELRCDPISGHTALYWYRQSLGQGPEFLIYFQGTGAADDSGLPNDRFFAVRPEGSVSTLKIQRTERGDSAVYLCASSLTSGNTIYFGEGSWLTVV.

The rearrangement links TRBV11-2 to TRBJ2-4; perhaps TRBD2 as D (6 bases). Trimming stripped 5 bases from V and 0 bases from J, with 11 bases between. The CDR3 consists of 15 residues. Germline CDR1 SGHAT, CDR2 FQNNGV. In DNA, the CDR3 is TGTGCCAGCAGCCTTCCGGGACTAGCCAAAAACATTCAGTACTTC. Residues: CASSLPGLAKNIQYF.

V usage is TRBV4-2 and J usage is TRBJ2-3; 15 bases are shared with TRBD2. Germline CDR1 is LGHNA and CDR2 is YNFKEQ. The CDR3 length is 21 residues. Unmatched junction bases numbered 15, after V lost 2 bases and J lost 3 bases. The DNA of the CDR3 is TGTGCCAGCAGCCAATACTCAGGACTAGCGGGAGGGCCCGAATATACAGATACGCAGTATTTT. This gives the protein CASSQYSGLAGGPEYTDTQYF.

This clone was observed once. The V and J genes are TRBV27 and TRBJ2-1; perhaps TRBD1 as D (6 bases). This CDR3 region has 18 residues. V shed 6 bases and J shed 4 bases, with 25 bases lying between them. The germline V gene has CDR1 MNHEY and CDR2 SMNVEV (reference sequence). For the CDR3, the DNA is TGTGCCAGCAGACCACCAACATTTTCCGGGACAAAATACAATGAGCAGTTCTTC. This sequence encodes CASRPPTFSGTKYNEQFF.

This clone was picked up one time. V is TRBV25-1 and J is TRBJ1-2; 8 bases agree with TRBD1. This CDR3 is 13 amino acids long. The germline gives CDR1 MGHDK, CDR2 SYGVNS. V shed 4 bases, J shed 7 bases, and the junction held 5 bases outside the gene matches. The CDR3 sequence: CASSARTGLGYTF. The CDR3 DNA is TGTGCCAGCAGTGCCCGGACAGGGCTTGGCTACACCTTC.

The chain has TRBV7-2 and TRBJ2-3; D not certain. The V end was cut by 2 bases, the J end by 2 bases, with 8 bases between. Germline-derived CDR1 and CDR2 are SGHTA and FQGNSA. The CDR3 is 14 amino acids. CDR3 sequence (DNA): TGTGCCAGCAGCTTAAACCCGGTCACAGATACGCAGTATTTT. This gives the protein CASSLNPVTDTQYF.

CDR3 amino acids: CASSSENEQYF. The CDR3 DNA reads TGTGCCAGCAGCTCCGAAAACGAGCAGTACTTC. V usage is TRBV7-9 and J usage is TRBJ2-7; the D is unclear. This CDR3 has 11 residues. V was cut by 4 bases and J by 5 bases, with 6 bases left in between. Germline assignment: CDR1 SEHNR and CDR2 FQNEAQ (reference sequence). The full variable domain, in which reference TRBV7-9 and TRBJ2-7 provide the parts outside the CDR3, is DTGVSQNPRHKITKRGQNVTFRCDPISEHNRLYWYRQTLGQGPEFLTYFQNEAQLEKSRLLSDRFSAERPKGSFSTLEIQRTEQGDSAMYLCASSSENEQYFGPGTRLTVT.

This chain connects TRBV6-6 to TRBJ1-5, with 8 bases fitting TRBD1. Germline CDR1 reads MNHNY; CDR2 reads SVGAGI (reference sequence). The CDR3 is 14 residues long. The V gene end was trimmed by 5 bases and the J gene end by 0 bases; junction bases not matched to a gene: 0. The CDR3 nucleotides are TGTGCCAGCAGTGGACAGGGTAGCAATCAGCCCCAGCATTTT. Translation gives CASSGQGSNQPQHF.

The chain links TRBV28 to TRBJ2-1, with TRBD2 identical over 11 bases. The CDR3 totals 16 residues. CDR1 and CDR2 (germline): MDHEN, SYDVKM. V shed 4 bases, J shed 5 bases, and the junction held 7 bases outside the gene matches. Here the CDR3 reads CASSSLGTSGHNEQFF. DNA for the CDR3: TGTGCCAGCAGTTCCCTCGGGACTAGCGGTCACAATGAGCAGTTCTTC.

The J gene is TRBJ1-5, the V gene TRBV6-5; 9 bases fit TRBD1. The germline CDR1 and CDR2 sequences are MNHEY and SVGAGI. The CDR3 is 13 residues long. The ends lost 4 bases at V and 11 bases at J; junction bases unmatched: 6. The CDR3 spells CASSSRGQGTQHF. The CDR3 DNA is TGTGCCAGCAGTTCAAGAGGACAGGGGACCCAGCATTTT.

This rearrangement joins TRBV7-2 to TRBJ2-1; 12 bases agree with TRBD2. V was pared by 5 bases and J by 4 bases, with 3 bases of the junction left unmatched. The CDR3 sequence is 15 residues long. In germline, CDR1 is SGHTA, CDR2 FQGNSA. CDR3 bases: TGTGCCAGCAGCCGAGGGACTAGCGGGTACAATGAGCAGTTCTTC. Residues: CASSRGTSGYNEQFF.

The rearrangement links TRBV5-1 to TRBJ2-6; D is uncertain. V gave up 3 bases and J gave up 1 base, with 11 bases separating them. This CDR3 is 16 amino acids long. Germline loops: CDR1 SGHRS, CDR2 YFSETQ. CDR3 sequence: CASSSGVESGANVLTF. The CDR3 region has the DNA TGCGCCAGCAGCTCTGGCGTGGAATCTGGGGCCAACGTCCTGACTTTC.

V gene TRBV10-2 combines with J gene TRBJ2-7, with TRBD2 matching over 7 bases. The J segment lost 2 bases and the V segment lost 4 bases, leaving 5 bases of the junction unmatched. Per germline, CDR1 WSHSY and CDR2 SAAADI. This CDR3 is built from 14 residues. CDR3 protein: CASSVIAGAYEQYF. CDR3 nucleotide sequence: TGCGCCAGCAGTGTAATAGCGGGCGCCTACGAGCAGTACTTC.